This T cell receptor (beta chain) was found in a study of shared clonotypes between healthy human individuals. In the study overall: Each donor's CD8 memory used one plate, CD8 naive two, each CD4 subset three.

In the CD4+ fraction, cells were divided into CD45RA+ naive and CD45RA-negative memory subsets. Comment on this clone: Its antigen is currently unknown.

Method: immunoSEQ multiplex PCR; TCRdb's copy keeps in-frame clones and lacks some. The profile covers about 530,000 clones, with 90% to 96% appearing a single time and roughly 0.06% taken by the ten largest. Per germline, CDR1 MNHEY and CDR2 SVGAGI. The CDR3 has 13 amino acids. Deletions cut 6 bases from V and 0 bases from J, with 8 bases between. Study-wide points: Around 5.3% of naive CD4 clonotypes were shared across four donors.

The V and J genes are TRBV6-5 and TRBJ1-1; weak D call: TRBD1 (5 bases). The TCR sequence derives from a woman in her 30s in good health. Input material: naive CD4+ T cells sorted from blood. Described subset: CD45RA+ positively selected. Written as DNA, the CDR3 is TGTGCCAGCAGGGACATCATGAACACTGAAGCTTTCTTT. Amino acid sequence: CASRDIMNTEAFF.